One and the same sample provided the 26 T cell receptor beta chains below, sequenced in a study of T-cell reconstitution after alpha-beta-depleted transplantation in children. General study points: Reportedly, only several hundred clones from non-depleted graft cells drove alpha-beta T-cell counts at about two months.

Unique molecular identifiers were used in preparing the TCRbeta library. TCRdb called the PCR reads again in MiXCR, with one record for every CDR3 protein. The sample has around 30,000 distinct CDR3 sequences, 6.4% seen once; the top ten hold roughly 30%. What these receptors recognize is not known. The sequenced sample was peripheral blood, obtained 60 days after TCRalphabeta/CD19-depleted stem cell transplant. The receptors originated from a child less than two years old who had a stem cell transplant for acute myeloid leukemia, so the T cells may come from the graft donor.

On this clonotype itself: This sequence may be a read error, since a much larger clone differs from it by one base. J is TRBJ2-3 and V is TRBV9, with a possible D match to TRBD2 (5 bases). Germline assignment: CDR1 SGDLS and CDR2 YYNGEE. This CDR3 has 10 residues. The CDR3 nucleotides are TGTGTCAGCAGCGGAGATACGCAGTATTTT. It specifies CVSSGDTQYF.

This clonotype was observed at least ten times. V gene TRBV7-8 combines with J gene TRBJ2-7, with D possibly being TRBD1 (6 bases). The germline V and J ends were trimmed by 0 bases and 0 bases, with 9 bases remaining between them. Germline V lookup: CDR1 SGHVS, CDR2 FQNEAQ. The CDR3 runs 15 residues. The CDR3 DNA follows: TGTGCCAGCAGCTTAGCGGGACACTCCTCCTACGAGCAGTACTTC. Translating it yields CASSLAGHSSYEQYF. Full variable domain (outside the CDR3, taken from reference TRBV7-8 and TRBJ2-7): GAGVSQSPRYKVAKRGQDVALRCDPISGHVSLFWYQQALGQGPEFLTYFQNEAQLDKSGLPSDRFFAERPEGSVSTLKIQRTQQEDSAVYLCASSLAGHSSYEQYFGPGTRLTVT.

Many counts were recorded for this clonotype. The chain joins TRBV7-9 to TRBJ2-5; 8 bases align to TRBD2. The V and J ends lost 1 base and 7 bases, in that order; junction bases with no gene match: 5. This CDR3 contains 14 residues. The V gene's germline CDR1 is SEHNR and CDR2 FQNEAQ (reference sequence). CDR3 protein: CASSLVREGWTQYF. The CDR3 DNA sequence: TGTGCCAGCAGCTTAGTTCGGGAGGGGTGGACCCAGTACTTC.

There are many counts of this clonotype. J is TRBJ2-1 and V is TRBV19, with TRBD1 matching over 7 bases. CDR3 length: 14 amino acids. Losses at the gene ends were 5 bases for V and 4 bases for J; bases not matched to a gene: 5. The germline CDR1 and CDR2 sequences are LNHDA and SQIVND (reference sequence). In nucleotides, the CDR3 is TGTGCCAGTAGTCCCGGGACAGATTACAATGAGCAGTTCTTC. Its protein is CASSPGTDYNEQFF.

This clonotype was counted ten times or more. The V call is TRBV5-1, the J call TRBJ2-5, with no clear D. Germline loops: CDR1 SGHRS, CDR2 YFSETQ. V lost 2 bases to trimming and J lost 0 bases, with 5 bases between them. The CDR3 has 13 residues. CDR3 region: CASSLVHQETQYF. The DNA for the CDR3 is TGCGCCAGCAGCTTAGTACACCAAGAGACCCAGTACTTC.

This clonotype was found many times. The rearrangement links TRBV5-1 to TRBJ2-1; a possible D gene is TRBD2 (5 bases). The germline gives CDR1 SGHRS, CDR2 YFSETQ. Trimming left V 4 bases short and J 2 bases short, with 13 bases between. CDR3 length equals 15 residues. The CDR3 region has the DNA TGCGCCAGCAGCCCCGAGGGTCAGACCTACAATGAGCAGTTCTTC. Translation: CASSPEGQTYNEQFF.

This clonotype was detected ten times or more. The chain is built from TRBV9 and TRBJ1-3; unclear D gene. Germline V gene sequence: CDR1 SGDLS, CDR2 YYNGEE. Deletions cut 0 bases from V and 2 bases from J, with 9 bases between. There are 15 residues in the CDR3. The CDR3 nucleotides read TGTGCCAGCAGCGTAGAAGGCAAGGCTGGAAACACCATATATTTT. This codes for CASSVEGKAGNTIYF.

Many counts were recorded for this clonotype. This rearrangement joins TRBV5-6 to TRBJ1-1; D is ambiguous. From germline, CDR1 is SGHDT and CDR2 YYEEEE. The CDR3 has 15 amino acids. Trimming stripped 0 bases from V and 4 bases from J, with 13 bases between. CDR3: CASSLGGSVGTEAFF. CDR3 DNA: TGTGCCAGCAGCTTGGGAGGGTCGGTCGGCACTGAAGCTTTCTTT.

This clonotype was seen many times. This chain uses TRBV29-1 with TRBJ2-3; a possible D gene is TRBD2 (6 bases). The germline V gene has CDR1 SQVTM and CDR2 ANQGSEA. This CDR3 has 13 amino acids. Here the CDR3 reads CLASGTYTDTQYF. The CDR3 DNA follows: TGCCTTGCCTCCGGGACTTACACAGATACGCAGTATTTT.

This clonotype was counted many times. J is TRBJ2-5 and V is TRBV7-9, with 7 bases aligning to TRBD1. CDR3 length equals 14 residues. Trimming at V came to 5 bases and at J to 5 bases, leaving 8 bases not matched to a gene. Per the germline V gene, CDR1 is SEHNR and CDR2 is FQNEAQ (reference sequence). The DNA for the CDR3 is TGTGCCAGCAGCCGAGGGGGCGCGCGGGAGACCCAGTACTTC. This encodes CASSRGGARETQYF.

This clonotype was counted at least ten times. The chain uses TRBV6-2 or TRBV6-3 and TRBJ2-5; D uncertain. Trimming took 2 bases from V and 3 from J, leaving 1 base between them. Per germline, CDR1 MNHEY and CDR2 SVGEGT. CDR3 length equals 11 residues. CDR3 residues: CASSYEETQYF. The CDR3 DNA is TGTGCCAGCAGTTACGAAGAGACCCAGTACTTC.

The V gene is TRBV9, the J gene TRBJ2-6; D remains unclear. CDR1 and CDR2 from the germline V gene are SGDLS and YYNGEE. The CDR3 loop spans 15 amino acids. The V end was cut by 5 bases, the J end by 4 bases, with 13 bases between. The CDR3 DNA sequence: TGTGCCAGCAGGGACCGGTTAGGAGGGGCCAACGTCCTGACTTTC. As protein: CASRDRLGGANVLTF.

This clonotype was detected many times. CDR3 sequence reads: CASMGSGELFF. In DNA form, the CDR3 reads TGCGCCAGCATGGGGAGCGGGGAGCTGTTTTTT. The chain has TRBV10-2 and TRBJ2-2, with D possibly TRBD2 on 5 matching bases. The CDR3 is 11 amino acids. Germline lookup yields CDR1 WSHSY and CDR2 SAAADI. V was pared by 7 bases and J by 7 bases, with 7 bases between.

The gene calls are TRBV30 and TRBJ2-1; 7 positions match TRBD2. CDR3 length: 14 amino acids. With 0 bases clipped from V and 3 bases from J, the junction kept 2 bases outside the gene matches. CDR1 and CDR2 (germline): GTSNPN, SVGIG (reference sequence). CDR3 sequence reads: CAWSVWEGYNEQFF. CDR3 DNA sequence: TGTGCCTGGAGTGTGTGGGAGGGCTACAATGAGCAGTTCTTC.

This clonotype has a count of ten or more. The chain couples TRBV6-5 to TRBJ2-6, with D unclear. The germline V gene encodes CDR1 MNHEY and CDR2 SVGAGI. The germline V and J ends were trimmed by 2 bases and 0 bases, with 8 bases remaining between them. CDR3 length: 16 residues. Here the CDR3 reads CASSYRRPSGANVLTF. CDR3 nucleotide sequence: TGTGCCAGCAGTTACCGACGGCCCTCTGGGGCCAACGTCCTGACTTTC.

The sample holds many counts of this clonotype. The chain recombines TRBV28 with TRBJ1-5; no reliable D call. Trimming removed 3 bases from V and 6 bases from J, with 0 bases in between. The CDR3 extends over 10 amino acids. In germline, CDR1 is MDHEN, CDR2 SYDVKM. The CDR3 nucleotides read TGTGCCAGCAGTTTTCAGCCCCAGCATTTT. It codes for CASSFQPQHF.

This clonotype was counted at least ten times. In nucleotides, the CDR3 is TGTGCCAGCAGCAACGGTCCGAGCGGATCACCCCTCCACTTT. Residues: CASSNGPSGSPLHF. The rearrangement joins TRBV7-9 to TRBJ1-6; D ambiguous. From germline, CDR1 is SEHNR and CDR2 FQNEAQ (reference sequence). V lost 5 bases, J lost 10 bases, and 15 bases lay in between. CDR3 length: 14 residues. Variable domain in full (rest from reference TRBV7-9 and TRBJ1-6): DTGVSQNPRHKITKRGQNVTFRCDPISEHNRLYWYRQTLGQGPEFLTYFQNEAQLEKSRLLSDRFSAERPKGSFSTLEIQRTEQGDSAMYLCASSNGPSGSPLHFGNGTRLTVT.

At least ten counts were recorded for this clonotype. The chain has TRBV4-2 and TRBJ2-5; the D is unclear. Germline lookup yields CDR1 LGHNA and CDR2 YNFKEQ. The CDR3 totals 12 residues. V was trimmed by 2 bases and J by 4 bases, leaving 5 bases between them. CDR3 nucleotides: TGTGCCAGCAGCCAACAGAGAGAGACCCAGTACTTC. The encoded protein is CASSQQRETQYF.

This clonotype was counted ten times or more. Here the CDR3 DNA reads TGTGCCAGCAGCGTACTAGCGGCCCGAGGGGAGACCCAGTACTTC. Translating gives CASSVLAARGETQYF. The gene calls are TRBV9 and TRBJ2-5, with TRBD2 matching over 7 bases. The CDR3 is 15 residues long. From germline, CDR1 is SGDLS and CDR2 YYNGEE. V gave up 1 base and J gave up 5 bases; unmatched junction bases: 8.

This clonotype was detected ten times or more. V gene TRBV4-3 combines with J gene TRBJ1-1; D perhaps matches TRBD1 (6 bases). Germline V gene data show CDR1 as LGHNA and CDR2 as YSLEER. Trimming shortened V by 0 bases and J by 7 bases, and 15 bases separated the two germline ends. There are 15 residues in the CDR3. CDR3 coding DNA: TGCGCCAGCAGCCAAGATCGTTGGTTAGGGGGTGAAGCTTTCTTT. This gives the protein CASSQDRWLGGEAFF.

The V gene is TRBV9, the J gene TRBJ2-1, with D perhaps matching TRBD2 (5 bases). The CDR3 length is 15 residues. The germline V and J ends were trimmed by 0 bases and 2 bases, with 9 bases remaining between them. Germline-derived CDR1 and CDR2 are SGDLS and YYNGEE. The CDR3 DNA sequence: TGTGCCAGCAGCGTAGGGGGAGCGACCTACAATGAGCAGTTCTTC. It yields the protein CASSVGGATYNEQFF.

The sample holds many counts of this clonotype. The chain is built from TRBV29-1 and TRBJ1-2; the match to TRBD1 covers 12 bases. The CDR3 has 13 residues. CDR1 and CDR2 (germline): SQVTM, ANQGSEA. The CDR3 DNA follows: TGCAGTGTGGGGACAGGGGGCGCGGGAGGCTACACCTTC. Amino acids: CSVGTGGAGGYTF.

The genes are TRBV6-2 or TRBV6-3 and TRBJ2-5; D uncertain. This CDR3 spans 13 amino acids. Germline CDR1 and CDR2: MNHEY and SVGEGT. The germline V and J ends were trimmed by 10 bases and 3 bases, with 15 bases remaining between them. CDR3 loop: CATEARAEETQYF. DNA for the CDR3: TGTGCCACCGAAGCACGGGCAGAAGAGACCCAGTACTTC.

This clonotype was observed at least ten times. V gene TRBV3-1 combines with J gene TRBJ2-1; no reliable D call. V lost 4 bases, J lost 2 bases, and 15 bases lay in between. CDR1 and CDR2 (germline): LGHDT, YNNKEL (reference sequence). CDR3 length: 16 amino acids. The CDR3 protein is CASSLQLPRTYNEQFF. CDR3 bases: TGTGCCAGCAGCCTCCAATTACCTAGAACCTACAATGAGCAGTTCTTC.

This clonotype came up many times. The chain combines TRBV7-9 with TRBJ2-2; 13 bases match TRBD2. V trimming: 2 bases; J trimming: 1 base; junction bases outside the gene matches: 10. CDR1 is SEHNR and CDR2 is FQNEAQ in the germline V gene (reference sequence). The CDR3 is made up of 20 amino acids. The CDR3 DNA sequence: TGTGCCAGCAGCTTACCCCTACTAGCGGGAGGGCCAGGGAACACCGGGGAGCTGTTTTTT. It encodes CASSLPLLAGGPGNTGELFF.

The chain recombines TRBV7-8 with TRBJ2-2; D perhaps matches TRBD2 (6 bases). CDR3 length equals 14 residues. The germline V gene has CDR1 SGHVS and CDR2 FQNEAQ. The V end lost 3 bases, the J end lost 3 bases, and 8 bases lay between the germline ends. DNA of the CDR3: TGTGCCAGCAGCTTCCGGGACTACACCGGGGAGCTGTTTTTT. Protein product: CASSFRDYTGELFF.